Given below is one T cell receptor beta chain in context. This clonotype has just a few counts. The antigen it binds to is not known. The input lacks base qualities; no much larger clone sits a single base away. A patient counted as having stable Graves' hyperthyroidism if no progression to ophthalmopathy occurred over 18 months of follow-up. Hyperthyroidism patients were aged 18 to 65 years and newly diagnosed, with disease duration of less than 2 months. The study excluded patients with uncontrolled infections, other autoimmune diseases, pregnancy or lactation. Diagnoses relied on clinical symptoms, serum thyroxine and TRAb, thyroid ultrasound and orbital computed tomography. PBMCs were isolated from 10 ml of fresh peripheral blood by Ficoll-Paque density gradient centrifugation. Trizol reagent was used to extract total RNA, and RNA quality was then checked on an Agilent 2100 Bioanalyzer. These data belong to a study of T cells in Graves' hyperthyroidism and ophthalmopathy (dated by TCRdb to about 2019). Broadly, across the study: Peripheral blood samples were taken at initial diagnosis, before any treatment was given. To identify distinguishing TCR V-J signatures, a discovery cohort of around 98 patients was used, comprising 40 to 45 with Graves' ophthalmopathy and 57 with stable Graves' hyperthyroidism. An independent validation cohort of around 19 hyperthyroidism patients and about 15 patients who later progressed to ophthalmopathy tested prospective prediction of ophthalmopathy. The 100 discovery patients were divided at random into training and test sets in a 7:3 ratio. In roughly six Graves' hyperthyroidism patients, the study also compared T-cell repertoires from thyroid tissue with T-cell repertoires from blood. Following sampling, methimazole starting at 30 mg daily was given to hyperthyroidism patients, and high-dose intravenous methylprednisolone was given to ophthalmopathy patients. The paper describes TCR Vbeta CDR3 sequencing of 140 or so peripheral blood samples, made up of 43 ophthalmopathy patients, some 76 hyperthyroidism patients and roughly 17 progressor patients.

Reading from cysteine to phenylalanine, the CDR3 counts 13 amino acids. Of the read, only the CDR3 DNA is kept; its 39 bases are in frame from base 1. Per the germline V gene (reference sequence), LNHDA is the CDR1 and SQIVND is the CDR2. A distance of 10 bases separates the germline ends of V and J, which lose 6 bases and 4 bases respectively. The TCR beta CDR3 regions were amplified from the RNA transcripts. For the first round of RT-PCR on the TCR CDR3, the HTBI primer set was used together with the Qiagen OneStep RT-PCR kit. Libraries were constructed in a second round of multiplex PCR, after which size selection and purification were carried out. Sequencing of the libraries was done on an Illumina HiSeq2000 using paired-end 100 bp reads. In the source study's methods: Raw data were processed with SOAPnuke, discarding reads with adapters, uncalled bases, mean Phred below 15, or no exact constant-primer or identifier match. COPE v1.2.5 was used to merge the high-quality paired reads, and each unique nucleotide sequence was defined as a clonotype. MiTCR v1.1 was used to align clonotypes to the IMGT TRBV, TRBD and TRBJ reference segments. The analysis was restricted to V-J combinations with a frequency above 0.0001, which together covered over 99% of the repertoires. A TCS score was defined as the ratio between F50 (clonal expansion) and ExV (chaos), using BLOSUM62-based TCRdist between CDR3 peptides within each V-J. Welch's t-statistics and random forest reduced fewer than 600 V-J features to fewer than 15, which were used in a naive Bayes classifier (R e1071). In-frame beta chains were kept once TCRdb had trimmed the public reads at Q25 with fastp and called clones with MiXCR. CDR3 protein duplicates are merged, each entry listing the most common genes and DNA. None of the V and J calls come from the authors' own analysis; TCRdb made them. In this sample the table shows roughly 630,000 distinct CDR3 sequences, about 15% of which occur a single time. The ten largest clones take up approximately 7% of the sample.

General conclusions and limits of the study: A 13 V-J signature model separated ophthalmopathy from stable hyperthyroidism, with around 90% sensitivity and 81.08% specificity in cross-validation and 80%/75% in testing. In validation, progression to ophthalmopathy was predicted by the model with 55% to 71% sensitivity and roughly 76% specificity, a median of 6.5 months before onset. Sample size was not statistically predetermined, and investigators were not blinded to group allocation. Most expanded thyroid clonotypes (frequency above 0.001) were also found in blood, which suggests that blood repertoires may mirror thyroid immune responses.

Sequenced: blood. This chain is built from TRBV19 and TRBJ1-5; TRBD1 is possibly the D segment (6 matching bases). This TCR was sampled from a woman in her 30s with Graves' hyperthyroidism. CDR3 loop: CASSTGQNQPQHF. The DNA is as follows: TGTGCCAGTAGCACAGGGCAAAATCAGCCCCAGCATTTT.